Following are 23 T cell receptor beta chains from one sample sequenced in a study of graft-versus-host responses after intestinal transplantation. Their target antigens are unknown. Produced via immunoSEQ multiplex PCR; TCRdb's table is partial and in-frame only. The table shows some 86,000 clones, with roughly 91% occurring only once. The input for sequencing was unstimulated CD4+ T cells sorted from spleen or lymph node cells, taken before intestinal transplant. The origin of the receptors is a human donor who received an intestinal transplant.

The V and J genes are TRBV12-5 and TRBJ1-6, with D perhaps TRBD1 (5 bases). Trimming took off 0 bases at V and 7 bases at J, with 13 bases between the two ends. The CDR3 loop spans 16 amino acids. From germline, CDR1 is LGHNT and CDR2 FRNRAP. The CDR3 DNA reads as TGTGCTAGTGGTTTGGTATCCGGGACTGCGAATTCACCCCTCCACTTT. This sequence encodes CASGLVSGTANSPLHF.

The V gene is TRBV19, the J gene TRBJ1-3; 10 bases agree with TRBD1. V lost 4 bases, J lost 5 bases, and 8 bases stayed unmatched. The germline gives CDR1 LNHDA, CDR2 SQIVND (reference sequence). The CDR3 has 16 residues. DNA for the CDR3: TGTGCCAGTAGTAAGACAGGGGGCGCGTATCGAAACACCATATATTTT. It translates to CASSKTGGAYRNTIYF. The full variable domain, completed using reference TRBV19 and TRBJ1-3, is DGGITQSPKYLFRKEGQNVTLSCEQNLNHDAMYWYRQDPGQGLRLIYYSQIVNDFQKGDIAEGYSVSREKKESFPLTVTSAQKNPTAFYLCASSKTGGAYRNTIYFGEGSWLTVV.

The DNA for the CDR3 is TGTGCCAGCAGCGTAGGTGCAGGGCCTGAGCCCCAGCATTTT. This translates into CASSVGAGPEPQHF. The chain employs TRBV9 and TRBJ1-5, with D possibly matching TRBD1 (5 bases). With 0 bases removed from V and 8 bases from J, the gap between germline ends came to 12 bases. Germline loops: CDR1 SGDLS, CDR2 YYNGEE. The CDR3 consists of 14 residues.

The chain has TRBV7-2 and TRBJ2-7; 8 nucleotides agree with TRBD1. Trimming removed 4 bases from V and 5 bases from J; junction bases left unmatched: 4. The CDR3 is 13 amino acids. Germline assignment: CDR1 SGHTA and CDR2 FQGNSA. The CDR3 is CASSSDRGDEQYF. CDR3 sequence (DNA): TGTGCCAGCAGCTCCGACAGGGGCGACGAGCAGTACTTC. Filled out from reference TRBV7-2 and TRBJ2-7, the complete variable domain reads GAGVSQSPSNKVTEKGKDVELRCDPISGHTALYWYRQSLGQGLEFLIYFQGNSAPDKSGLPSDRFSAERTGGSVSTLTIQRTQQEDSAVYLCASSSDRGDEQYFGPGTRLTVT.

The gene calls are TRBV5-4 and TRBJ1-6, with D perhaps matching TRBD1 (5 bases). V lost 1 base and J 3 bases, leaving 8 bases between the germline ends. Germline loops: CDR1 SGHNT, CDR2 YYREEE (reference sequence). The CDR3 has 15 amino acids. The CDR3 nucleotides read TGTGCCAGCAGCTTGTCCGGGGGCTATAATTCACCCCTCCACTTT. Its protein product is CASSLSGGYNSPLHF.

The chain links TRBV7-2 to TRBJ2-7; 7 positions agree with TRBD2. Germline V gives CDR1 SGHTA, CDR2 FQGNSA. The CDR3 extends over 14 amino acids. J gave up 2 bases and V 1 base, and 2 bases lay outside the gene matches. DNA for the CDR3: TGTGCCAGCAGCTTAGGGGAGGGACCCTACGAGCAGTACTTC. Protein: CASSLGEGPYEQYF.

This chain uses TRBV5-1 with TRBJ2-7, with 7 positions matching TRBD1. Germline CDR1 is SGHRS and CDR2 is YFSETQ. Germline trimming cut 4 bases from V and 5 bases from J; bases unmatched to any gene: 9. This CDR3 is 14 amino acids long. The CDR3 sequence is CASSPDRAGNEQYF. The CDR3 DNA sequence: TGCGCCAGCAGCCCCGACAGGGCCGGCAACGAGCAGTACTTC.

The rearrangement uses TRBV7-2 and TRBJ2-5; 12 nucleotides align to TRBD1. CDR1 is SGHTA, CDR2 FQGNSA, per germline. The CDR3 is made up of 19 amino acids. Unmatched junction bases numbered 14, after V lost 3 bases and J lost 3 bases. CDR3: CASSFGTGGARVIKETQYF. CDR3 sequence (DNA): TGTGCCAGCAGCTTTGGGACAGGGGGCGCGAGGGTCATCAAAGAGACCCAGTACTTC.

The J gene is TRBJ2-2, the V gene TRBV29-1; the D gene is possibly TRBD1 (5 bases). V was pared by 5 bases and J by 4 bases, with 23 bases between. Germline CDR1 SQVTM, CDR2 ANQGSEA. The CDR3 is 17 amino acids. The CDR3 DNA reads TGCAGCGTTTCTTCTGGGGTACGTCAGGGAATCACCGGGGAGCTGTTTTTT. It translates to CSVSSGVRQGITGELFF.

To note about this clone: The sample contains more than one DNA sequence encoding this CDR3. The genes are TRBV6-1 and TRBJ2-7; 12 bases are a match to TRBD1. Per the germline V gene, CDR1 is MNHNS and CDR2 is SASEGT. Germline trimming cut 7 bases from V and 7 bases from J; bases unmatched to any gene: 5. The CDR3 sequence is 13 residues long. The CDR3 region is CASTGQGAREQYF. The DNA of the CDR3 is TGTGCCAGCACGGGACAGGGGGCGCGGGAGCAGTACTTC.

The chain couples TRBV7-2 to TRBJ2-5; 9 bases map to TRBD2. Germline CDR1 is SGHTA and CDR2 is FQGNSA. The CDR3 consists of 16 residues. The V gene end was trimmed by 7 bases and the J gene end by 1 base; junction bases not matched to a gene: 10. The CDR3 bases are TGTGCCAGCACCATTACGGGGCGGGGGGGCCAAGAGACCCAGTACTTC. Its protein product is CASTITGRGGQETQYF.

V is TRBV7-2 and J is TRBJ2-7; tentatively, D is TRBD2 (6 bases). The V gene's germline CDR1 is SGHTA and CDR2 FQGNSA. Trimming left V 2 bases short and J 2 bases short, with 13 bases between. The CDR3 sequence is 15 residues long. CDR3 amino acids: CASSLRRDGPYEQYF. CDR3 nucleotides: TGTGCCAGCAGCTTACGGCGGGACGGACCCTACGAGCAGTACTTC. Filled out from reference TRBV7-2 and TRBJ2-7, the complete variable domain reads GAGVSQSPSNKVTEKGKDVELRCDPISGHTALYWYRQSLGQGLEFLIYFQGNSAPDKSGLPSDRFSAERTGGSVSTLTIQRTQQEDSAVYLCASSLRRDGPYEQYFGPGTRLTVT.

The J gene is TRBJ1-1, the V gene TRBV7-2, with no clear D. The V end was cut by 5 bases, the J end by 7 bases, with 14 bases between. Germline CDR1 SGHTA, CDR2 FQGNSA. CDR3 length: 13 amino acids. This CDR3 is CASSQGRKGEAFF. CDR3 DNA sequence: TGTGCCAGCAGCCAAGGGAGGAAGGGTGAAGCTTTCTTT.

The chain has TRBV2 and TRBJ1-5, with unresolved D. There are 14 residues in the CDR3. The V end lost 3 bases, the J end lost 0 bases, and 6 bases lay between the germline ends. The germline V gene has CDR1 SNHLY and CDR2 FYNNEI. CDR3 residues: CASSDSYSNQPQHF. Written as DNA, the CDR3 is TGTGCCAGCAGTGATAGTTATAGCAATCAGCCCCAGCATTTT.

This chain joins TRBV30 and TRBJ1-2; perhaps TRBD1 as D (6 bases). CDR1 is GTSNPN, CDR2 SVGIG, per germline (reference sequence). This CDR3 has 14 amino acids. V was clipped by 0 bases and J by 3 bases, with 11 bases between them. The CDR3: CAWSVVQGDYGYTF. CDR3 in DNA: TGTGCCTGGAGTGTCGTACAGGGTGACTATGGCTACACCTTC.

The chain links TRBV7-9 to TRBJ2-5; D remains ambiguous. This CDR3 contains 12 residues. The germline V gene encodes CDR1 SEHNR and CDR2 FQNEAQ (reference sequence). V was clipped by 5 bases and J by 2 bases, with 6 bases between them. The CDR3 sequence is CASSATQETQYF. The CDR3 bases are TGTGCCAGCAGCGCTACGCAAGAGACCCAGTACTTC.

This CDR3 is CASSFDRGRGYGYTF. The CDR3, as DNA: TGTGCCAGCAGCTTCGACAGGGGAAGAGGCTATGGCTACACCTTC. The chain combines TRBV7-2 with TRBJ1-2; 8 bases fit TRBD1. Germline V gene data show CDR1 as SGHTA and CDR2 as FQGNSA. The CDR3 totals 15 residues. The V gene end was trimmed by 3 bases and the J gene end by 4 bases; junction bases not matched to a gene: 7.

The chain recombines TRBV5-1 with TRBJ2-7; unclear D gene. Trimming removed 7 bases at V and 1 base at J, with 12 bases between. CDR1 and CDR2 from the germline V gene are SGHRS and YFSETQ. This CDR3 is 13 amino acids long. CDR3 residues: CASSKQISYEQYF. CDR3 nucleotide sequence: TGCGCCAGCTCAAAACAGATTTCCTACGAGCAGTACTTC.

The V and J genes are TRBV4-1 and TRBJ2-7; 10 bases align to TRBD1. The CDR3 has 14 residues. After removal of 6 bases from V and 2 bases from J, the junction contained 4 bases not matched to a gene. Germline V gene lookup returns CDR1 MGHRA and CDR2 YSYEKL. CDR3 residues: CASSKGQGTYEQYF. The CDR3 nucleotides are TGCGCCAGCAGTAAGGGACAGGGGACCTACGAGCAGTACTTC.

The sample holds one count of this clone. This chain's CDR3 is CASTWTSGTYYEQYF. The CDR3 bases are TGTGCCAGCACTTGGACTAGCGGGACTTACTACGAGCAGTACTTC. The chain carries TRBV7-2 and TRBJ2-7; the match to TRBD2 covers 12 bases. V dropped 7 bases and J dropped 3; count of bases not matched to a gene: 7. CDR1 is SGHTA and CDR2 is FQGNSA in the germline V gene. The CDR3 has 15 amino acids. The full variable domain, rest sourced from reference TRBV7-2 and TRBJ2-7, is GAGVSQSPSNKVTEKGKDVELRCDPISGHTALYWYRQSLGQGLEFLIYFQGNSAPDKSGLPSDRFSAERTGGSVSTLTIQRTQQEDSAVYLCASTWTSGTYYEQYFGPGTRLTVT.

A single count supports this clone. This sequence joins TRBV4-1 and TRBJ2-1, with D maybe TRBD1 (6 bases). The germline V gene has CDR1 MGHRA and CDR2 YSYEKL. Between the trimmed V and J ends, which lost 1 base and 2 bases, there was a span of 12 bases. The CDR3 consists of 16 residues. Written as DNA, the CDR3 is TGCGCCAGCAGCCAAGGTCACAGGGTCGCCTACAATGAGCAGTTCTTC. The encoded protein is CASSQGHRVAYNEQFF.

V is TRBV7-9 and J is TRBJ1-3; D remains ambiguous. Trimming stripped 5 bases from V and 1 base from J, with 18 bases between. There are 17 residues in the CDR3. Germline lookup yields CDR1 SEHNR and CDR2 FQNEAQ (reference sequence). The CDR3 nucleotides read TGTGCCAGCAGCCGTCGAGGGTCAGGCCCATCTGGAAACACCATATATTTT. This gives the protein CASSRRGSGPSGNTIYF. The full variable domain, completed using reference TRBV7-9 and TRBJ1-3, is DTGVSQNPRHKITKRGQNVTFRCDPISEHNRLYWYRQTLGQGPEFLTYFQNEAQLEKSRLLSDRFSAERPKGSFSTLEIQRTEQGDSAMYLCASSRRGSGPSGNTIYFGEGSWLTVV.

This chain links TRBV14 with TRBJ1-6; 8 bases are a match to TRBD1. This CDR3 has 14 residues. J was trimmed by 9 bases and V by 6 bases; bases with no gene match: 7. CDR1 is SGHDN and CDR2 is FVKESK in the germline V gene. Here the CDR3 DNA reads TGTGCCAGCAGACCCGGGACAGGCTTTTCACCCCTCCACTTT. This sequence encodes CASRPGTGFSPLHF. The variable domain in full, completed from reference TRBV14 and TRBJ1-6, reads EAGVTQFPSHSVIEKGQTVTLRCDPISGHDNLYWYRRVMGKEIKFLLHFVKESKQDESGMPNNRFLAERTGGTYSTLKVQPAELEDSGVYFCASRPGTGFSPLHFGNGTRLTVT.